The 18 T cell receptor beta chains below were found in one sample sequenced in a study of blood T cell repertoires in COVID-19. Repertoires were generated with immunoSEQ multiplex PCR, while TCRdb's copy carries only in-frame clones and drops some. The sample records some 46,000 clones, approximately 85% being singletons. Sample: peripheral blood. Receptors originate from a woman of 80 years or more with COVID-19, enrolled during active disease.

The V call is TRBV5-4, the J call TRBJ1-2; no clear D. The CDR3 sequence is 15 residues long. Germline assignment: CDR1 SGHNT and CDR2 YYREEE (reference sequence). Trimming pared 4 bases from V and 3 bases from J, leaving 16 bases between. The chain's CDR3 is CASSPMVRGDYGYTF. CDR3 sequence (DNA): TGTGCCAGCAGCCCGATGGTCAGAGGAGACTATGGCTACACCTTC.

The genes are TRBV27 and TRBJ2-1; 10 bases align to TRBD1. The V segment lost 4 bases and the J segment 6 bases; nucleotides outside the gene matches: 6. CDR3 length: 15 residues. CDR1 MNHEY and CDR2 SMNVEV come from the germline V gene (reference sequence). Here the CDR3 DNA reads TGTGCCAGCAGTTGGAGACAGGGGGCCCTCAATGAGCAGTTCTTC. Protein: CASSWRQGALNEQFF.

This rearrangement joins TRBV25-1 to TRBJ2-1; TRBD2 might be the D (5 bases). The CDR3 totals 15 residues. Trimming shortened V by 7 bases and J by 0 bases, and 13 bases separated the two germline ends. Per the germline V gene, CDR1 is MGHDK and CDR2 is SYGVNS. The CDR3, as DNA: TGTGCCAGCACCCCCCGTGAGGGCTCCTACAATGAGCAGTTCTTC. Residues: CASTPREGSYNEQFF.

The chain joins TRBV5-1 to TRBJ2-5; possibly TRBD1 for D (5 bases). Germline V gene data show CDR1 as SGHRS and CDR2 as YFSETQ. There are 13 residues in the CDR3. With 5 bases removed from V and 3 bases from J, the gap between germline ends came to 11 bases. CDR3 in DNA: TGCGCCAGCAGAGTGGGGCCCGAAGAGACCCAGTACTTC. Translation: CASRVGPEETQYF. The full variable domain, rest sourced from reference TRBV5-1 and TRBJ2-5, is KAGVTQTPRYLIKTRGQQVTLSCSPISGHRSVSWYQQTPGQGLQFLFEYFSETQRNKGNFPGRFSGRQFSNSRSEMNVSTLELGDSALYLCASRVGPEETQYFGPGTRLLVL.

The chain is built from TRBV15 and TRBJ2-1; D may be TRBD2 (5 bases). Germline V gives CDR1 LNHNV, CDR2 YYDKDF (reference sequence). The CDR3 is 13 amino acids. The V end lost 8 bases, the J end lost 10 bases, and 18 bases lay between the germline ends. The CDR3 region has the DNA TGTGCCACCGGCGGCGGGCCACGATTAGAGCAGTTCTTC. Its protein product is CATGGGPRLEQFF.

This chain uses TRBV4-3 with TRBJ2-1; 9 bases fit TRBD2. In germline, CDR1 is LGHNA, CDR2 YSLEER. This CDR3 is 13 amino acids long. V dropped 3 bases and J dropped 10; count of bases not matched to a gene: 4. The CDR3 nucleotides are TGCGCCAGCAGCCAGGGGAGCGGGGGGGAGCAGTTCTTC. It translates to CASSQGSGGEQFF.

The rearrangement uses TRBV4-3 and TRBJ2-5, with 15 positions matching TRBD2. Germline CDR1 is LGHNA and CDR2 is YSLEER. V lost 3 bases to trimming and J lost 4 bases; unmatched junction nucleotides: 3. The CDR3 extends over 16 amino acids. CDR3 protein: CASSQTGLAGGETQYF. In DNA, the CDR3 is TGCGCCAGCAGCCAGACGGGACTAGCGGGAGGAGAGACCCAGTACTTC.

In this sample, this clone turned up once. V gene TRBV7-3 combines with J gene TRBJ2-1; D is perhaps TRBD2 (5 bases). Between the trimmed V and J ends, which lost 2 bases and 2 bases, there was a span of 10 bases. The germline CDR1 and CDR2 sequences are SGHTA and FQGTGA. This CDR3 contains 15 residues. The CDR3 here is CASSLLSGPYNEQFF. The CDR3 DNA is TGTGCCAGCAGCTTACTGAGCGGCCCCTACAATGAGCAGTTCTTC.

This chain joins TRBV5-4 and TRBJ2-3; D ambiguous. The germline V gene has CDR1 SGHNT and CDR2 YYREEE (reference sequence). The CDR3 spans 14 residues. V lost 1 base to trimming and J lost 2 bases, with 8 bases between them. DNA for the CDR3: TGTGCCAGCAGCTTGCGTCTAGACACAGATACGCAGTATTTT. This gives the protein CASSLRLDTDTQYF.

This chain links TRBV7-9 with TRBJ1-4; possibly TRBD1 for D (6 bases). V was pared by 6 bases and J by 0 bases, with 8 bases between. Germline loops: CDR1 SEHNR, CDR2 FQNEAQ (reference sequence). The CDR3 is made up of 14 amino acids. Here the CDR3 DNA reads TGTGCCAGCAGTTCAGGGGCAACTAATGAAAAACTGTTTTTT. Its protein product is CASSSGATNEKLFF.

The V call is TRBV5-6, the J call TRBJ2-7; 7 nucleotides align to TRBD1. V lost 4 bases and J lost 3; bases outside the gene matches: 13. CDR1 SGHDT and CDR2 YYEEEE come from the germline V gene. The CDR3 loop spans 16 amino acids. This CDR3 reads CASSRHGTALHYEQYF. CDR3 DNA sequence: TGTGCCAGCAGCCGCCATGGGACAGCGCTCCACTACGAGCAGTACTTC.

This clone was recorded once. The rearrangement joins TRBV12-3 or TRBV12-4 to TRBJ1-2; D may be TRBD1 (5 bases). CDR3 length: 13 amino acids. Trimming removed 5 bases from V and 4 bases from J, with 11 bases in between. The DNA for the CDR3 is TGTGCCAGCAGTGGTGACAGCTCCTATGGCTACACCTTC. Translating gives CASSGDSSYGYTF.

The chain carries TRBV7-2 and TRBJ2-3, with D maybe TRBD2 (7 bases). Trimming left V 5 bases short and J 11 bases short, with 20 bases between. The germline V gene encodes CDR1 SGHTA and CDR2 FQGNSA. This CDR3 has 14 residues. The CDR3 region is CASSRASGLGGQYF. CDR3 sequence (DNA): TGTGCCAGCAGCCGCGCTAGCGGACTAGGGGGGCAGTATTTT. Full variable domain (outside the CDR3, taken from reference TRBV7-2 and TRBJ2-3): GAGVSQSPSNKVTEKGKDVELRCDPISGHTALYWYRQSLGQGLEFLIYFQGNSAPDKSGLPSDRFSAERTGGSVSTLTIQRTQQEDSAVYLCASSRASGLGGQYFGPGTRLTVL.

This sequence joins TRBV7-9 and TRBJ1-4; 8 bases map to TRBD1. CDR1 and CDR2 from the germline V gene are SEHNR and FQNEAQ (reference sequence). The CDR3 totals 16 residues. V shed 1 base, J shed 2 bases, and the junction held 3 bases outside the gene matches. CDR3 coding DNA: TGTGCCAGCAGCTTAGACAGGGGGTCTACTAATGAAAAACTGTTTTTT. Protein sequence: CASSLDRGSTNEKLFF.

The chain links TRBV12-3 or TRBV12-4 to TRBJ2-7, with 7 bases matching TRBD1. This CDR3 is 13 amino acids long. Trimming cost V 5 bases and J 6 bases; bases outside gene matches: 7. The CDR3 sequence is CASSRQGFGEQYF. Written as DNA, the CDR3 is TGTGCCAGCAGTCGACAGGGATTCGGCGAGCAGTACTTC.

V gene TRBV25-1 combines with J gene TRBJ1-6; a possible D gene is TRBD1 (5 bases). Germline V gene data show CDR1 as MGHDK and CDR2 as SYGVNS. The CDR3 consists of 13 residues. V was trimmed by 4 bases and J by 7 bases, leaving 8 bases between them. CDR3 protein: CASSVAGNSPLHF. As DNA, the CDR3 is TGTGCCAGCAGTGTGGCAGGGAATTCACCCCTCCACTTT.

The chain recombines TRBV9 with TRBJ2-7, with TRBD2 matching over 15 bases. Germline V gene data show CDR1 as SGDLS and CDR2 as YYNGEE. The CDR3 is 17 amino acids. The trim removed 4 bases at V and 3 bases at J, leaving 8 bases unmatched. This CDR3 reads CASSIGTSGRKGYEQYF. CDR3 nucleotide sequence: TGTGCCAGCAGCATCGGGACTAGCGGGAGGAAAGGCTACGAGCAGTACTTC.

V usage is TRBV18 and J usage is TRBJ1-2; 12 positions agree with TRBD1. There are 16 residues in the CDR3. The J segment lost 8 bases and the V segment lost 3 bases, leaving 10 bases of the junction unmatched. Per germline, CDR1 KGHSH and CDR2 LQKENI. Here the CDR3 DNA reads TGTGCCAGCTCACCGCAAGTGGGGACAGGGGGCGAGGGCTACACCTTC. This gives the protein CASSPQVGTGGEGYTF.